This TCR beta chain was sequenced during a study of identical twins. Points from the study as a whole: The analysis was cross-sectional rather than longitudinal within donors. Within monozygotic twins, out-of-frame TCR alpha sharing was underestimated by the models. Fewer insertions were carried by abundant cord blood beta clonotypes, but none was seen in memory repertoires.

Comment on this clonotype: Its antigen is still unknown.

Unmatched junction bases numbered 9, after V lost 1 base and J lost 5 bases. Germline V CDR1 and CDR2: LGHNA, YNFKEQ. The CDR3 length is 19 residues. Template switching added a universal primer site; cDNA carried unique molecular identifiers. TCRdb analysed the 5' RACE reads with MiXCR anew, one entry per CDR3 protein. The sample has roughly 1.6 million distinct CDR3 sequences; roughly 35% are singletons. The chain carries TRBV4-2 and TRBJ2-1; TRBD2 matches at 15 bases. Sequencing was carried out using cord blood. The sequence was collected from a newborn girl in good health. CDR3 DNA sequence: TGTGCCAGCAGCCAAGTCGGGACTAGCGGGGGGATGGGACACAATGAGCAGTTCTTC. It yields the protein CASSQVGTSGGMGHNEQFF.